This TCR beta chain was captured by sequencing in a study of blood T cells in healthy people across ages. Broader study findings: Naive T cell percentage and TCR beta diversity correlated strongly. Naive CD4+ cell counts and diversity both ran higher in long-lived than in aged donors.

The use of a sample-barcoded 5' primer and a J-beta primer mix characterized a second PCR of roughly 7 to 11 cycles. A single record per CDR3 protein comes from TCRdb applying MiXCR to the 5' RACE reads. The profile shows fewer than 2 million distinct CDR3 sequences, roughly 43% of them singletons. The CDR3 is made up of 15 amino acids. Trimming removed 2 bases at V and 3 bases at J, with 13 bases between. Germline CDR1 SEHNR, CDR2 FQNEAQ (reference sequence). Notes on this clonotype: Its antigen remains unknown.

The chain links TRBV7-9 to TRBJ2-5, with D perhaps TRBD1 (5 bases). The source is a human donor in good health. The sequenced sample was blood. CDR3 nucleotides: TGTGCCAGCAGCTTATCGACGGACACCAAAGAGACCCAGTACTTC. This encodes CASSLSTDTKETQYF.